A selection of T cell receptor beta chains follows, all from one sample in a study of Ad26.COV2.S vaccination and SARS-CoV-2 variants. Assay used: immunoSEQ multiplex PCR; TCRdb lists only in-frame clones, some missing. The sample carries some 340,000 clones, 85% recorded once. Specimen: peripheral blood, collected in a trial of Ad26.COV2.S vaccine versus placebo. These receptors all stem from a person between 18 and 60 years old who received the Ad26.COV2.S COVID-19 vaccine or a placebo. CDR3s include the opening cysteine and the closing phenylalanine or tryptophan. The D gene is left open where the match is weak. Some rows have no size entry. The others give once, few or many, or a class for an expanded clone.

J,size,D,V,DNA,CDR3
TRBJ2-3,NA,NA,TRBV9,TGTGCCAGCAGCGGACGGGGCTCAATCACAGATACGCAGTATTTT,CASSGRGSITDTQYF
TRBJ1-5,NA,NA,TRBV7-2,TGTGCCAGCAGCTTAGCGCGGGGGGACCAGCCCCAGCATTTT,CASSLARGDQPQHF
TRBJ2-1,many,NA,TRBV10-3,TGTGCCATCAGTGAAGACCCCCGGGGCCATGAGCAGTTCTTC,CAISEDPRGHEQFF
TRBJ2-7,NA,TRBD1,TRBV4-2,TGTGCCAGCAGCCTACCGGGACAGGGGAAAGGCGAGCAGTACTTC,CASSLPGQGKGEQYF
TRBJ1-2,few,NA,TRBV30,TGTGCCTGGAGCAGGGCACGCTATGGCTACACCTTC,CAWSRARYGYTF
TRBJ2-3,few,NA,TRBV2,TGTGCCAGAGTGCCGGGAGGGGGCTACACAGATACGCAGTATTTT,CARVPGGGYTDTQYF
TRBJ2-3,NA,NA,TRBV9,TGTGCCAGCAGCGTAGCGTTGGACACCAAACTACAAGATACGCAGTATTTT,CASSVALDTKLQDTQYF
TRBJ1-2,NA,NA,TRBV11-3,TGTGCCAGCAGCTTAATAGGGCTTCGACTCGGCTACACCTTC,CASSLIGLRLGYTF
TRBJ1-6,NA,NA,TRBV4-1,TGCGCCAGCAGCCAAGAGCCCGGGCTTAATTCACCCCTCCACTTT,CASSQEPGLNSPLHF
TRBJ2-7,NA,NA,TRBV7-8,TGTGCCAGCAGCTTAGGGTTAAGGGTCTACGAGCAGTACTTC,CASSLGLRVYEQYF
TRBJ2-2,NA,NA,TRBV9,TGTGCCAGCAGCGTGACAGGGAACACCGGGGAGCTGTTTTTT,CASSVTGNTGELFF
TRBJ2-3,NA,TRBD1,TRBV19,TGTGCCAGCCAAAGGGACAAGGGGGCGAACACAGATACGCAGTATTTT,CASQRDKGANTDTQYF
TRBJ1-5,NA,NA,TRBV12-3/TRBV12-4,TGTGCCAGCAGTGACGCTAATCAGCCCCAGCATTTT,CASSDANQPQHF
TRBJ1-2,few,NA,TRBV19,TGTGCCAGTAGCGAGGGGAAGTACTATGGCTACACCTTC,CASSEGKYYGYTF
TRBJ1-2,NA,TRBD1,TRBV12-5,TGTGCTAGTGGTTTGACAACCGGGACAGGGGAATATGGCTACACCTTC,CASGLTTGTGEYGYTF
TRBJ1-4,few,TRBD1,TRBV7-9,TGTGCCAGCAGCCGATATCTCGGGACAGGGAATGAAAAACTGTTTTTT,CASSRYLGTGNEKLFF
TRBJ1-1,NA,NA,TRBV2,TGTGCCAGCAGTGAGTCTAGACGGAGGAACACTGAAGCTTTCTTT,CASSESRRRNTEAFF
TRBJ2-3,NA,NA,TRBV7-2,TGTGCCAGCAGCTGCACCGGGACCGAAGTAGATACGCAGTATTTT,CASSCTGTEVDTQYF
TRBJ1-5,NA,NA,TRBV2,TGTGCCAGCAGTGAAACCGGTATGGGGCCCTCCAATCAGCCCCAGCATTTT,CASSETGMGPSNQPQHF
TRBJ2-7,NA,NA,TRBV28,TGTGCCAGCAGTTTGGGTCAACAGCTCTACGAGCAGTACTTC,CASSLGQQLYEQYF
TRBJ1-2,NA,NA,TRBV2,TGTGCCAGCAGCGAACGGGTCTATGGCTACACCTTC,CASSERVYGYTF
TRBJ2-5,NA,TRBD2,TRBV7-9,TGTGCCAGCAGCTTTTCACTAGCGGGGAGACAAGAGACCCAGTACTTC,CASSFSLAGRQETQYF
TRBJ2-7,NA,TRBD1,TRBV2,TGTGCCAGCAGGGACAGGGGGTATGACGAGCAGTACTTC,CASRDRGYDEQYF
TRBJ2-7,NA,TRBD1,TRBV27,TGTGCCAGCAGTTCCGGGACAGAGCCGACCTACGAGCAGTACTTC,CASSSGTEPTYEQYF
TRBJ1-2,NA,TRBD1,TRBV2,TGTGCCAGCAGTGACGCGGCAGGGGGCCGTGGCTACACCTTC,CASSDAAGGRGYTF
TRBJ1-6,NA,TRBD1,TRBV7-6,TGTGCCAGCAGCTGGGACAGGGATAATTCACCCCTCCACTTT,CASSWDRDNSPLHF
TRBJ2-2,few,NA,TRBV19,TGTGCCAGTAGTTACGGGACTCTCACCGGGGAGCTGTTTTTT,CASSYGTLTGELFF
TRBJ2-1,NA,TRBD2,TRBV4-2,TGTGCCAGCAGCCAAGGCCTAGCGGGGGGGCCGGTGGGCAATGAGCAGTTCTTC,CASSQGLAGGPVGNEQFF
TRBJ2-5,NA,TRBD1,TRBV28,TGTGCCAGCGGGACAGGGGGTGGAGAGACCCAGTACTTC,CASGTGGGETQYF
TRBJ2-1,NA,NA,TRBV5-5,TGTGCCAGCAGCTTGGACGGGGTGGAGTACAATGAGCAGTTCTTC,CASSLDGVEYNEQFF